These 29 T cell receptor beta chains were all obtained from the same sample, sequenced in a study of beta chain features in type 1 diabetes. The sequenced template was cDNA made from the entire isolated RNA. Some clones are missing from TCRdb's copy, which holds only in-frame ones; the method was immunoSEQ multiplex PCR. This table holds 350,000 to 450,000 clones, more than 12% found once. Sequences were obtained from naive CD4+ T cells from blood. These receptors all come from a young woman in good health.

This clone was picked up a small number of times. The chain has TRBV28 and TRBJ2-1, with 7 bases identical to TRBD2. V was clipped by 7 bases and J by 0 bases; unmatched bases: 6. Germline V lookup: CDR1 MDHEN, CDR2 SYDVKM. This CDR3 is built from 15 residues. CDR3 in DNA: TGTGCCAGCATGGGACTACCTCGCTCCTACAATGAGCAGTTCTTC. As protein: CASMGLPRSYNEQFF.

V and J are TRBV28 and TRBJ2-6; the D gene is possibly TRBD1 (6 bases). The CDR3 consists of 15 residues. With 2 bases removed from V and 3 bases from J, the gap between germline ends came to 8 bases. Per germline, CDR1 MDHEN and CDR2 SYDVKM. The CDR3 reads CASSLQGRGANVLTF. As DNA, the CDR3 is TGTGCCAGCAGTTTACAGGGGCGTGGGGCCAACGTCCTGACTTTC.

The chain links TRBV29-1 to TRBJ1-1; 7 bases agree with TRBD1. The ends lost 6 bases at V and 5 bases at J; junction bases unmatched: 12. Germline V gene lookup returns CDR1 SQVTM and CDR2 ANQGSEA. This CDR3 contains 14 residues. In nucleotides, the CDR3 is TGCAGCGTCGAGGACTGGGACAGAGCAACTGAAGCTTTCTTT. Protein product: CSVEDWDRATEAFF.

This clone has just a few counts. V and J are TRBV10-3 and TRBJ2-7; a possible D gene is TRBD2 (5 bases). Deletions cut 4 bases from V and 5 bases from J, with 12 bases between. Germline V CDR1 and CDR2: ENHRY, SYGVKD. The CDR3 is 13 amino acids. CDR3 sequence: CAISGEDGDEQYF. The CDR3 nucleotides read TGTGCCATCAGTGGCGAAGACGGGGACGAGCAGTACTTC.

The rearrangement links TRBV5-1 to TRBJ1-5; possible D gene TRBD1, 6 bases. CDR3 length equals 14 residues. Germline assignment: CDR1 SGHRS and CDR2 YFSETQ. V gave up 4 bases and J gave up 3 bases, with 11 bases separating them. CDR3 loop: CASSPTGLNQPQHF. For the CDR3, the DNA is TGCGCCAGCAGCCCCACAGGGCTCAATCAGCCCCAGCATTTT.

This clone was seen a few times. V and J are TRBV25-1 and TRBJ1-1; the D is unclear. The V gene lost 2 bases and the J gene lost 4 bases, with 11 bases spanning the gap. The CDR3 extends over 14 amino acids. Germline loops: CDR1 MGHDK, CDR2 SYGVNS. The CDR3 DNA follows: TGTGCCAGCAGTGAAGGGCAGATTGTCACTGAAGCTTTCTTT. As protein: CASSEGQIVTEAFF. The full variable domain, in which reference TRBV25-1 and TRBJ1-1 provide the parts outside the CDR3, is EADIYQTPRYLVIGTGKKITLECSQTMGHDKMYWYQQDPGMELHLIHYSYGVNSTEKGDLSSESTVSRIRTEHFPLTLESARPSHTSQYLCASSEGQIVTEAFFGQGTRLTVV.

This clone was counted a few times. The gene calls are TRBV4-1 and TRBJ2-5; 10 nucleotides match TRBD2. Germline CDR1 MGHRA, CDR2 YSYEKL. The ends lost 0 bases at V and 3 bases at J; junction bases unmatched: 4. This CDR3 has 16 residues. The CDR3 DNA follows: TGCGCCAGCAGCCAAGAGGGGCTAGCGGGAGAAGAGACCCAGTACTTC. Encoded protein: CASSQEGLAGEETQYF.

This clone occurred a few times. The chain couples TRBV28 to TRBJ2-7; D perhaps matches TRBD2 (6 bases). Germline CDR1 reads MDHEN; CDR2 reads SYDVKM. The CDR3 contains 14 residues. V was pared by 2 bases and J by 0 bases, with 8 bases between. CDR3 in amino acids: CASSLGDSSYEQYF. DNA of the CDR3: TGTGCCAGCAGTTTAGGGGACTCCTCCTACGAGCAGTACTTC.

This clone was detected only a few times. The chain couples TRBV6-1 to TRBJ1-2, with 8 bases lining up with TRBD1. The CDR3 totals 12 residues. V lost 9 bases and J lost 8; bases outside the gene matches: 8. The germline CDR1 and CDR2 sequences are MNHNS and SASEGT. CDR3 loop: CASRTGSYGYTF. The CDR3 nucleotides read TGTGCCAGTCGGACAGGGTCTTACGGCTACACCTTC.

The chain joins TRBV19 to TRBJ2-1; no definite D call. Looked up from germline, CDR1 is LNHDA and CDR2 is SQIVND (reference sequence). V gave up 9 bases and J gave up 5 bases, with 14 bases separating them. This CDR3 has 13 amino acids. The CDR3 nucleotides read TGTGCCAGCGCCGTCCTACTCGACAATGAGCAGTTCTTC. Translated: CASAVLLDNEQFF.

This clone has only a few counts. V usage is TRBV28 and J usage is TRBJ2-7; 8 nucleotides line up with TRBD2. V lost 6 bases to trimming and J lost 2 bases; unmatched junction nucleotides: 3. Germline assignment: CDR1 MDHEN and CDR2 SYDVKM. The CDR3 is 13 amino acids. This CDR3 is CASSYSGTYEQYF. The CDR3 coding sequence is TGTGCCAGCAGCTATAGCGGGACCTACGAGCAGTACTTC.

This chain uses TRBV20-1 with TRBJ1-1; no reliable D call. This CDR3 contains 11 residues. Germline V gene lookup returns CDR1 DFQATT and CDR2 SNEGSKA (reference sequence). Trimming removed 3 bases from V and 11 bases from J, with 13 bases in between. The CDR3 reads CSASERTLAFF. The CDR3, as DNA: TGCAGTGCTAGCGAGAGAACTCTGGCTTTCTTT.

A few counts support this clone. The J gene is TRBJ2-1, the V gene TRBV14, with D unresolved. The CDR3 sequence is 15 residues long. Germline CDR1 and CDR2: SGHDN and FVKESK. Trimming removed 4 bases from V and 3 bases from J, with 13 bases in between. This CDR3 reads CASSPREIIYNEQFF. DNA of the CDR3: TGTGCCAGCAGCCCCCGCGAAATTATCTACAATGAGCAGTTCTTC.

This chain connects TRBV2 to TRBJ2-5; 7 bases are a match to TRBD1. V lost 6 bases and J lost 0; bases outside the gene matches: 7. The germline V gene encodes CDR1 SNHLY and CDR2 FYNNEI. This CDR3 region has 15 residues. The CDR3 bases are TGTGCCAGCAGGTCAACAGGGGTGTACCAAGAGACCCAGTACTTC. It translates to CASRSTGVYQETQYF.

V usage is TRBV10-3 and J usage is TRBJ2-1, with TRBD1 as a possible D gene (6 bases). CDR3 size: 15 residues. Trimming left V 0 bases short and J 1 base short, with 7 bases between. CDR1 is ENHRY and CDR2 is SYGVKD in the germline V gene. The CDR3 nucleotides are TGTGCCATCAGTGAGTCACAGGGTTCCTACAATGAGCAGTTCTTC. Protein sequence: CAISESQGSYNEQFF.

The rearrangement uses TRBV11-2 and TRBJ2-5; the match to TRBD2 covers 9 bases. V gave up 1 base and J gave up 4 bases; unmatched junction bases: 7. Germline-derived CDR1 and CDR2 are SGHAT and FQNNGV. This CDR3 is 16 amino acids long. This chain's CDR3 is CASSLAGSGGLETQYF. The CDR3 bases are TGTGCCAGCAGCTTAGCGGGTAGCGGGGGCTTAGAGACCCAGTACTTC.

V usage is TRBV2 and J usage is TRBJ2-7; TRBD1 agrees at 9 bases. After removal of 6 bases from V and 3 bases from J, the junction contained 6 bases not matched to a gene. The CDR3 sequence is 14 residues long. The V gene's germline CDR1 is SNHLY and CDR2 FYNNEI. The CDR3 nucleotides are TGTGCCAGCAGCGAACAGGGGGCGGGCTACGAGCAGTACTTC. It translates to CASSEQGAGYEQYF.

This chain uses TRBV5-4 with TRBJ1-2; D is unclear. The CDR3 length is 14 residues. Per the germline V gene, CDR1 is SGHNT and CDR2 is YYREEE (reference sequence). V dropped 0 bases and J dropped 0 bases, with 6 bases sitting between them. The CDR3 nucleotides are TGTGCCAGCAGCTTGGACACCACTAACTATGGCTACACCTTC. Its protein is CASSLDTTNYGYTF.

The chain carries TRBV5-1 and TRBJ2-1; 8 bases agree with TRBD2. Germline values: CDR1 SGHRS, CDR2 YFSETQ. CDR3 length equals 15 residues. Trimming removed 4 bases from V and 4 bases from J; junction bases left unmatched: 7. CDR3 sequence: CASSPGLALYNEQFF. DNA for the CDR3: TGCGCCAGCAGCCCCGGACTAGCCTTATACAATGAGCAGTTCTTC.

This chain links TRBV10-3 with TRBJ1-1, with D maybe TRBD1 (6 bases). CDR3 length: 13 amino acids. The germline V gene encodes CDR1 ENHRY and CDR2 SYGVKD. V shed 6 bases and J shed 1 base, with 9 bases lying between them. As DNA, the CDR3 is TGTGCCATCAGCTCGACAGGGAACACTGAAGCTTTCTTT. Its protein is CAISSTGNTEAFF.

The rearrangement joins TRBV7-9 to TRBJ2-3, with D possibly TRBD1 on 5 matching bases. Germline V gene sequence: CDR1 SEHNR, CDR2 FQNEAQ (reference sequence). V was clipped by 1 base and J by 11 bases, with 10 bases between them. The CDR3 consists of 12 residues. CDR3 sequence reads: CASSLERTLQYF. The CDR3 nucleotides read TGTGCCAGCAGCTTAGAGAGGACACTGCAGTATTTT.

This clone was observed a handful of times. V gene TRBV4-2 combines with J gene TRBJ2-2; 7 bases agree with TRBD1. The V segment lost 6 bases and the J segment 2 bases; nucleotides outside the gene matches: 9. Germline CDR1 reads LGHNA; CDR2 reads YNFKEQ. This CDR3 is 16 amino acids long. CDR3 region: CASRHTTGFNTGELFF. The CDR3, as DNA: TGTGCCAGCAGGCATACGACAGGGTTTAACACCGGGGAGCTGTTTTTT.

The V and J genes are TRBV30 and TRBJ1-1, with TRBD1 identical over 9 bases. Germline V gene lookup returns CDR1 GTSNPN and CDR2 SVGIG (reference sequence). CDR3 length: 14 residues. V shed 5 bases and J 1 base; nucleotides not matched to a gene: 5. The CDR3 spells CAWQWGQGNTEAFF. The CDR3 DNA sequence: TGTGCCTGGCAGTGGGGACAGGGGAACACTGAAGCTTTCTTT.

The chain employs TRBV29-1 and TRBJ2-3, with D maybe TRBD2 (5 bases). The CDR3 spans 13 residues. Trimming took off 6 bases at V and 8 bases at J, with 18 bases between the two ends. The germline V gene has CDR1 SQVTM and CDR2 ANQGSEA. CDR3 protein: CSVRAVLEGTQYF. The CDR3 bases are TGCAGCGTGAGGGCCGTATTAGAGGGTACGCAGTATTTT.

V and J are TRBV7-9 and TRBJ2-7; possibly TRBD2 for D (6 bases). The CDR3 extends over 16 amino acids. Germline CDR1 is SEHNR and CDR2 is FQNEAQ (reference sequence). V was trimmed by 1 base and J by 0 bases, leaving 13 bases between them. DNA of the CDR3: TGTGCCAGCAGCTTAGGAGTTAGCGGCCTCTCCTACGAGCAGTACTTC. Encoded protein: CASSLGVSGLSYEQYF.

V gene TRBV4-2 combines with J gene TRBJ2-3, with 8 bases lining up with TRBD2. The V gene end was trimmed by 3 bases and the J gene end by 4 bases; junction bases not matched to a gene: 6. The CDR3 loop spans 15 amino acids. CDR1 is LGHNA and CDR2 is YNFKEQ in the germline V gene. The CDR3 DNA sequence: TGTGCCAGCAGCCAGGGGGGACTAGACGCAGATACGCAGTATTTT. Translating gives CASSQGGLDADTQYF.

This clone was recorded a few times. The chain uses TRBV28 and TRBJ2-7, with 10 bases that match TRBD2. The germline CDR1 and CDR2 sequences are MDHEN and SYDVKM. The CDR3 extends over 15 amino acids. Germline trimming cut 6 bases from V and 3 bases from J; bases unmatched to any gene: 8. The CDR3 is CASSQPSGSFYEQYF. The CDR3 DNA reads as TGTGCCAGCAGCCAGCCTAGCGGGAGCTTCTACGAGCAGTACTTC. The entire variable domain, with the rest obtained from reference TRBV28 and TRBJ2-7, is as follows: DVKVTQSSRYLVKRTGEKVFLECVQDMDHENMFWYRQDPGLGLRLIYFSYDVKMKEKGDIPEGYSVSREKKERFSLILESASTNQTSMYLCASSQPSGSFYEQYFGPGTRLTVT.

The gene calls are TRBV4-2 and TRBJ1-2; D unresolved. Germline CDR1 LGHNA, CDR2 YNFKEQ. CDR3 length equals 14 residues. V was clipped by 0 bases and J by 3 bases, with 8 bases between them. Here the CDR3 DNA reads TGTGCCAGCAGCCAAGACAGCGCTGACTATGGCTACACCTTC. This codes for CASSQDSADYGYTF.

With respect to this clone: This sample includes further DNA sequences coding for the same CDR3. This chain links TRBV7-9 with TRBJ2-3; 11 nucleotides agree with TRBD2. Germline lookup yields CDR1 SEHNR and CDR2 FQNEAQ (reference sequence). With V trimmed by 5 bases and J by 0 bases, 1 base remained unmatched. This CDR3 contains 15 residues. The DNA of the CDR3 is TGTGCCAGCAGCCGGACTAGCGGGAGCACAGATACGCAGTATTTT. Its protein product is CASSRTSGSTDTQYF.